This TCR beta chain was identified in a study of Ad26.COV2.S vaccination and SARS-CoV-2 variants. Looking at the study overall: Ad26.COV2.S arm of COV1001 included the donor. General observations from the study: From the TCR breadth and depth analyses, total T cell responses may have been underestimated. Non-spike TCR breadth did not differ much between vaccine and placebo recipients.

This clone was observed once. Its antigen remains unknown. This CDR3 comprises 13 residues. V gave up 6 bases and J gave up 0 bases, with 8 bases separating them. Germline V CDR1 and CDR2: SGHNT, YYREEE (reference sequence). The treatment is: roughly 20 received Ad26.COV2.S at low or high dose, single or two shots; roughly five received placebo; per-sample allocation not given. The study sampled participants on day 63 after the first vaccine or placebo injection. Profiled with immunoSEQ multiplex PCR; TCRdb holds only in-frame clones, not every one. This sample has a few hundred thousand clones, with 90% found just once.

Here the sequenced sample was peripheral blood, taken in a trial of Ad26.COV2.S vaccine versus placebo. J is TRBJ2-3 and V is TRBV5-4; D possibly corresponds to TRBD2 (5 bases). The receptor comes from a person between 18 and 65 years old who received the Ad26.COV2.S COVID-19 vaccine or a placebo. This CDR3 reads CASTVASTDTQYF. The CDR3 DNA follows: TGTGCCAGCACCGTAGCGAGCACAGATACGCAGTATTTT.